The entry that follows covers one T cell receptor beta chain sequence. Per the original data handling: It was from reference gene primer amplification that nucleated cell counts were estimated. Data came from immunoSEQ multiplex PCR; TCRdb stores just in-frame clones and leaves some out. V, J and clone size reflect that table, while D and trimming were determined from the DNA. The sample carries some 180,000 clones, 75% to 85% recorded once. The Seattle patients joined while their infection was active and were tracked longitudinally afterward. The data were taken from a study of blood T cell repertoires in COVID-19. About the study: The United States, Italy and Spain were the sources of the acute and convalescent COVID-19 samples. From T cells, B-cell-depleted T cells, or PBMCs came the material, which was cDNA or gDNA.

The V gene end was trimmed by 2 bases and the J gene end by 2 bases; junction bases not matched to a gene: 7. The CDR3 contains 17 residues. CDR1 is SEHNR, CDR2 FQNEAQ, per germline (reference sequence). The rearrangement links TRBV7-9 to TRBJ2-7; TRBD2 agrees at 12 bases. The sample consisted of peripheral blood. This receptor was taken from a woman between 40 and 55 years old with COVID-19, enrolled during active disease. The CDR3: CASSLHPGLAGAYEQYF. The CDR3 nucleotides are TGTGCCAGCAGCTTACATCCGGGACTAGCGGGCGCCTACGAGCAGTACTTC.